Following are 14 T cell receptor beta chains from one sample sequenced in a study of cytomegalovirus exposure and HLA in healthy donors. The PCR made use of 60 Vbeta and 13 Jbeta primers. TCRdb's table, derived via immunoSEQ multiplex PCR, lists solely in-frame clones and lacks some. The data contain tens of thousands of clones, about 70% of them seen just once; the ten biggest clones take up 22%. Sequencing was performed on PBMCs. Receptors were obtained from a woman aged 25 to 39 in good health and CMV-seropositive.

The chain has TRBV5-4 and TRBJ2-7; TRBD1 agrees at 8 bases. Losses at the gene ends were 2 bases for V and 1 base for J; bases not matched to a gene: 5. The CDR3 length is 15 residues. CDR1 and CDR2 from the germline V gene are SGHNT and YYREEE (reference sequence). DNA for the CDR3: TGTGCCAGCAGCTTTATGACAGGGGCTTCCTACGAGCAGTACTTC. Translation: CASSFMTGASYEQYF. The whole variable domain, remainder taken from reference TRBV5-4 and TRBJ2-7, is ETGVTQSPTHLIKTRGQQVTLRCSSQSGHNTVSWYQQALGQGPQFIFQYYREEENGRGNFPPRFSGLQFPNYSSELNVNALELDDSALYLCASSFMTGASYEQYFGPGTRLTVT.

This CDR3 is CASSHSTGELFF. CDR3 nucleotide sequence: TGCGCCAGCAGCCATAGCACCGGGGAGCTGTTTTTT. This sequence joins TRBV4-1 and TRBJ2-2; D call uncertain. Germline V gene sequence: CDR1 MGHRA, CDR2 YSYEKL. V was pared by 3 bases and J by 4 bases, with 3 bases between. The CDR3 is made up of 12 amino acids.

The V and J genes are TRBV5-1 and TRBJ1-1; TRBD1 might be the D (5 bases). CDR1 SGHRS and CDR2 YFSETQ come from the germline V gene. Trimming took 1 base from V and 10 from J, leaving 17 bases between them. This CDR3 comprises 14 residues. The CDR3: CASSLSQATSGAFF. The CDR3 region has the DNA TGCGCCAGCAGCTTGTCACAGGCAACCTCCGGAGCTTTCTTT. The whole variable domain, filled in from reference TRBV5-1 and TRBJ1-1, reads KAGVTQTPRYLIKTRGQQVTLSCSPISGHRSVSWYQQTPGQGLQFLFEYFSETQRNKGNFPGRFSGRQFSNSRSEMNVSTLELGDSALYLCASSLSQATSGAFFGQGTRLTVV.

V usage is TRBV28 and J usage is TRBJ1-5; 8 bases are shared with TRBD1. J was trimmed by 0 bases and V by 6 bases; bases with no gene match: 13. The germline CDR1 and CDR2 sequences are MDHEN and SYDVKM. The CDR3 length is 18 residues. The CDR3: CASSLDRGPYYSNQPQHF. CDR3 coding DNA: TGTGCCAGCAGCCTAGACAGGGGACCTTACTATAGCAATCAGCCCCAGCATTTT.

This clone was counted a few times. The V and J genes are TRBV28 and TRBJ2-7, with 10 positions matching TRBD2. This CDR3 region has 14 residues. V lost 3 bases and J lost 5; bases outside the gene matches: 4. CDR1 is MDHEN, CDR2 SYDVKM, per germline. The CDR3 loop is CASSFPSGSHEQYF. CDR3 nucleotide sequence: TGTGCCAGCAGTTTTCCTAGCGGGAGCCACGAGCAGTACTTC.

The chain links TRBV6-6 to TRBJ1-1, with D perhaps matching TRBD1 (6 bases). Per the germline V gene, CDR1 is MNHNY and CDR2 is SVGAGI (reference sequence). The CDR3 is made up of 15 amino acids. The V and J ends lost 7 bases and 1 base respectively, with 16 bases between them. CDR3 region: CASNARGGWNTEAFF. The CDR3 nucleotides read TGTGCCAGCAATGCTAGGGGGGGGTGGAACACTGAAGCTTTCTTT.

The chain recombines TRBV29-1 with TRBJ2-5, with D perhaps matching TRBD1 (5 bases). The CDR3 totals 11 residues. The ends were cut back, 7 bases at V and 11 bases at J, with 17 bases in the middle. Germline V gene lookup returns CDR1 SQVTM and CDR2 ANQGSEA. As DNA, the CDR3 is TGCAGCGCCGATGACAGTGTCAAGCAGTACTTC. This sequence encodes CSADDSVKQYF.

The chain is built from TRBV7-2 and TRBJ1-2, with D perhaps TRBD1 (5 bases). Deletions cut 2 bases from V and 6 bases from J, with 10 bases between. This CDR3 is 13 amino acids long. Per germline, CDR1 SGHTA and CDR2 FQGNSA. CDR3 amino acids: CASSLSRVDGYTF. Written as DNA, the CDR3 is TGTGCCAGCAGCTTAAGCAGGGTCGATGGCTACACCTTC.

This clone was recorded a few times. The chain recombines TRBV2 with TRBJ1-1, with D tentatively TRBD1 (5 bases). Germline V CDR1 and CDR2: SNHLY, FYNNEI. CDR3 size: 16 residues. Trimming pared 4 bases from V and 5 bases from J, leaving 20 bases between. CDR3 nucleotide sequence: TGTGCCAGCAGTGTTCAGGGTTTAAGGGAAGGGACTGAAGCTTTCTTT. This codes for CASSVQGLREGTEAFF.

CDR3 in DNA: TGTGCCTGGAGGCAAAAGGGACAGACCCACTCCTACGAGCAGTACTTC. Translating it yields CAWRQKGQTHSYEQYF. This chain connects TRBV30 to TRBJ2-7; the match to TRBD1 covers 7 bases. Germline V CDR1 and CDR2: GTSNPN, SVGIG (reference sequence). J lost 0 bases, V lost 3 bases, and 11 bases had no gene match. The CDR3 extends over 16 amino acids.

The gene calls are TRBV5-6 and TRBJ2-7; TRBD2 matches 11 bases. The CDR3 extends over 16 amino acids. The V gene's germline CDR1 is SGHDT and CDR2 YYEEEE. Trimming cost V 4 bases and J 2 bases; bases outside gene matches: 8. The CDR3 reads CASSGLAGGPPYEQYF. CDR3 sequence (DNA): TGTGCCAGCAGCGGGCTAGCGGGAGGTCCCCCCTACGAGCAGTACTTC.

The chain is built from TRBV2 and TRBJ2-5; possibly TRBD2 for D (6 bases). Per the germline V gene, CDR1 is SNHLY and CDR2 is FYNNEI. The CDR3 spans 12 residues. With 7 bases removed from V and 4 bases from J, the gap between germline ends came to 10 bases. This chain's CDR3 is CASTGDGETQYF. CDR3 nucleotide sequence: TGTGCCAGCACGGGGGATGGAGAGACCCAGTACTTC.

V is TRBV7-6 and J is TRBJ2-2; 7 nucleotides agree with TRBD1. The germline V gene has CDR1 SGHVS and CDR2 FNYEAQ. The CDR3 length is 16 residues. J gave up 8 bases and V 5 bases, and 14 bases lay outside the gene matches. The CDR3 loop is CASSPMDRPEIGELFF. The CDR3 coding sequence is TGTGCCAGCAGCCCGATGGACAGGCCCGAAATAGGGGAGCTGTTTTTT.

The chain uses TRBV14 and TRBJ1-1; 7 bases are a match to TRBD1. Trimming removed 1 base from V and 4 bases from J; junction bases left unmatched: 3. The CDR3 sequence is 14 residues long. CDR1 and CDR2 from the germline V gene are SGHDN and FVKESK. The CDR3 DNA reads TGTGCCAGCAGCCAAGGATACAGGGGCACTGAAGCTTTCTTT. Its protein is CASSQGYRGTEAFF.